The 13 T cell receptor beta chains presented below share a single source sample, sequenced in a study of T-cell reconstitution after alpha-beta-depleted transplantation in children. Unique molecular identifiers were used in preparing the TCRbeta library. MiXCR, run by TCRdb on the PCR reads, gives a single entry per CDR3 protein. Of almost 500,000 distinct CDR3 sequences listed, approximately 12% are singletons. This specimen was PBMCs from the stem cell graft donor, taken from the stem cell graft. The receptors come from a human donor who donated a stem cell graft to a child with combined immunodeficiency.

The rearrangement uses TRBV20-1 and TRBJ1-5; no definite D call. This CDR3 contains 13 residues. CDR1 DFQATT and CDR2 SNEGSKA come from the germline V gene (reference sequence). Trimming cost V 1 base and J 7 bases, with 11 bases left between them. The CDR3 DNA is TGCAGTGCTAGAGGAGCCGCGGGGCAGCCCCAGCATTTT. It specifies CSARGAAGQPQHF.

This clonotype was observed many times. The chain has TRBV10-3 and TRBJ2-7, with 10 bases that match TRBD1. The CDR3 contains 15 residues. J lost 3 bases, V lost 7 bases, and 9 bases had no gene match. Germline loops: CDR1 ENHRY, CDR2 SYGVKD. The CDR3 is CAIKFGQGVVYEQYF. Here the CDR3 DNA reads TGTGCCATCAAATTTGGACAGGGGGTTGTCTACGAGCAGTACTTC.

This rearrangement joins TRBV5-1 to TRBJ2-1; 15 bases fit TRBD2. The V segment lost 3 bases and the J segment 6 bases; nucleotides outside the gene matches: 4. The CDR3 runs to 16 residues. Germline CDR1 reads SGHRS; CDR2 reads YFSETQ. CDR3 sequence (DNA): TGCGCCAGCAGCTCCGGACTAGCGGGAGGGCCCAATGAGCAGTTCTTC. Its translation is CASSSGLAGGPNEQFF.

The rearrangement joins TRBV6-4 to TRBJ2-4; perhaps TRBD2 as D (6 bases). Trimming pared 6 bases from V and 5 bases from J, leaving 14 bases between. The CDR3 is 14 residues long. Per germline, CDR1 MRHNA and CDR2 SNTAGT. As DNA, the CDR3 is TGTGCCAGCAGCAAGACTAGAAGCCAAAACATTCAGTACTTC. Residues: CASSKTRSQNIQYF.

This clonotype was counted many times. This chain links TRBV30 with TRBJ2-5; D is perhaps TRBD2 (6 bases). This CDR3 region has 11 residues. Germline V gene lookup returns CDR1 GTSNPN and CDR2 SVGIG (reference sequence). Trimming cost V 0 bases and J 13 bases, with 12 bases left between them. The CDR3 reads CAWSVGLQRYF. The DNA for the CDR3 is TGTGCCTGGAGTGTAGGACTACAACGGTACTTC.

This clonotype was counted at least ten times. J is TRBJ2-7 and V is TRBV12-3 or TRBV12-4, with 12 bases aligning to TRBD1. Trimming removed 6 bases from V and 2 bases from J; junction bases left unmatched: 5. The CDR3 covers 15 residues. CDR3 protein: CASSRGQGATYEQYF. The CDR3 region has the DNA TGTGCCAGCAGCAGGGGACAGGGGGCAACCTACGAGCAGTACTTC.

V gene TRBV20-1 combines with J gene TRBJ2-3; TRBD2 might be the D (5 bases). The CDR3 length is 13 residues. Per germline, CDR1 DFQATT and CDR2 SNEGSKA (reference sequence). The germline V and J ends were trimmed by 4 bases and 4 bases, with 12 bases remaining between them. The CDR3 loop is CSAIPGSADTQYF. CDR3 DNA: TGCAGTGCTATACCGGGGAGCGCAGATACGCAGTATTTT.

This clonotype was detected ten times or more. This chain connects TRBV20-1 to TRBJ2-1; 8 bases match TRBD2. Germline V CDR1 and CDR2: DFQATT, SNEGSKA (reference sequence). The CDR3 covers 14 residues. With 6 bases clipped from V and 5 bases from J, the junction kept 9 bases outside the gene matches. The CDR3 sequence is CSAPGGAYDNEQFF. DNA for the CDR3: TGCAGTGCCCCCGGGGGGGCCTACGACAATGAGCAGTTCTTC.

This clonotype turned up a few times. The chain combines TRBV5-1 with TRBJ1-4; 7 nucleotides agree with TRBD1. The J segment lost 5 bases and the V segment lost 1 base, leaving 5 bases of the junction unmatched. Germline values: CDR1 SGHRS, CDR2 YFSETQ. CDR3 length equals 15 residues. The CDR3, as DNA: TGCGCCAGCAGCTTGTCCGGGACAGTCAATGAAAAACTGTTTTTT. It translates to CASSLSGTVNEKLFF.

As concerns this clonotype: A much more abundant neighbour one base away suggests this may be a read error. The CDR3 region is CSALPPGRATDTQNF. CDR3 bases: TGCAGTGCTTTGCCCCCCGGGAGAGCGACAGATACGCAGAATTTT. V is TRBV20-1 and J is TRBJ2-3, with a weak D call TRBD2 (6 bases). The CDR3 spans 15 residues. Germline V gene data show CDR1 as DFQATT and CDR2 as SNEGSKA (reference sequence).

V and J are TRBV20-1 and TRBJ2-3; 7 bases are shared with TRBD1. The CDR3 sequence is 13 residues long. In germline, CDR1 is DFQATT, CDR2 SNEGSKA (reference sequence). Trimming cost V 5 bases and J 2 bases; bases outside gene matches: 4. CDR3 in DNA: TGCAGTGCTGACAGGGTCCTCACAGATACGCAGTATTTT. Amino acids: CSADRVLTDTQYF.

This clonotype was counted between two and nine times. V usage is TRBV5-1 and J usage is TRBJ1-1, with 10 bases that match TRBD1. This CDR3 spans 14 amino acids. V lost 4 bases to trimming and J lost 7 bases; unmatched junction nucleotides: 7. Germline V gene data show CDR1 as SGHRS and CDR2 as YFSETQ. The CDR3 loop reads CASSPGTGALEAFF. CDR3 bases: TGCGCCAGCAGCCCAGGGACAGGGGCGCTTGAAGCTTTCTTT.

V is TRBV27 and J is TRBJ2-2; possibly TRBD1 for D (6 bases). Trimming stripped 2 bases from V and 0 bases from J, with 16 bases between. Germline values: CDR1 MNHEY, CDR2 SMNVEV (reference sequence). The CDR3 extends over 18 amino acids. The CDR3: CASSLKGGGFANTGELFF. The CDR3, as DNA: TGTGCCAGCAGTTTAAAGGGTGGGGGCTTCGCGAACACCGGGGAGCTGTTTTTT.